This entry describes one T cell receptor beta chain. Its antigen is undetermined. The data originate from a study of Ad26.COV2.S vaccination and SARS-CoV-2 variants. Broader study findings: There was reportedly substantial breadth in spike-specific CD8+ and CD4+ T cell responses after vaccination. People who got the vaccine or the placebo had similar non-spike TCR breadth.

The table came from immunoSEQ multiplex PCR; TCRdb's copy has only in-frame clones and leaves some out. The profile shows about 680,000 clones, 70% to 90% of them singletons. Germline trimming cut 3 bases from V and 2 bases from J; bases unmatched to any gene: 11. Germline lookup yields CDR1 MNHNS and CDR2 SASEGT. The CDR3 is 17 amino acids. As to treatment: some 20 received Ad26.COV2.S at low or high dose, single or two shots; 5 received placebo; per-sample allocation not given. Collection of samples fell on day 63 after the first vaccine or placebo injection. The starting material was peripheral blood, obtained in a trial of Ad26.COV2.S vaccine versus placebo. The receptor was isolated from a person aged 18-65 years who received the Ad26.COV2.S COVID-19 vaccine or a placebo. This chain joins TRBV6-1 and TRBJ2-7; TRBD1 agrees at 9 bases. This chain's CDR3 is CASSDLIRGQGPYEQYF. The CDR3 coding sequence is TGTGCCAGCAGTGATCTTATTAGGGGACAGGGACCCTACGAGCAGTACTTC.